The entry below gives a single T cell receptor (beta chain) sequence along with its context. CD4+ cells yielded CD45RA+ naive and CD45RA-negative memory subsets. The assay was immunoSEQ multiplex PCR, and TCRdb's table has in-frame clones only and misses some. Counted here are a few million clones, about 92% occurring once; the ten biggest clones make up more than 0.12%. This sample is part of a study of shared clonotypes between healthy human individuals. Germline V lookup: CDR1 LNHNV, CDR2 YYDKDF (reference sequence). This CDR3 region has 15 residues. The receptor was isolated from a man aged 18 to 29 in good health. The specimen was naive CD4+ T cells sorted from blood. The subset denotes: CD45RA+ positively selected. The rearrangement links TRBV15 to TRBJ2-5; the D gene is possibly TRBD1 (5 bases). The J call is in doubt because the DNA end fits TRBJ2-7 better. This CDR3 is CATSSDRPRTNEQYF. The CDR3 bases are TGTGCCACCAGCAGCGACAGACCCCGCACGAACGAGCAGTACTTC.